This passage covers 15 T cell receptor beta chains from one sample sequenced in a study of early T cells in non-severe SARS-CoV-2 infection. Using its own MiXCR run on the 5' RACE reads, TCRdb lists one record per CDR3 protein. Among under 90,000 distinct CDR3 sequences listed, less than 15% were seen once. Sequencing used whole blood. The receptor set was obtained from an adult who was a healthcare worker with PCR-confirmed SARS-CoV-2 infection or an uninfected control (not recorded which).

This clonotype was counted a few times. The chain uses TRBV28 and TRBJ2-3; 8 nucleotides line up with TRBD1. Trimming took 5 bases from V and 2 from J; bases not matched to a gene: 6. The CDR3 contains 15 residues. Germline V CDR1 and CDR2: MDHEN, SYDVKM. The CDR3 DNA reads TGTGCCAGCAGTCCCCAGGGGGCCTACACAGATACGCAGTATTTT. It translates to CASSPQGAYTDTQYF.

This clonotype has a count of ten or more. The V gene is TRBV3-1, the J gene TRBJ2-2; perhaps TRBD2 as D (5 bases). CDR1 is LGHDT and CDR2 is YNNKEL in the germline V gene (reference sequence). CDR3 size: 15 residues. Trimming cost V 3 bases and J 1 base, with 9 bases left between them. The CDR3 region has the DNA TGTGCCAGCAGCCACTATCGGGGGAACACCGGGGAGCTGTTTTTT. Translation: CASSHYRGNTGELFF.

The table lists this clonotype with a few counts. This rearrangement joins TRBV3-1 to TRBJ2-7; no clear D. There are 13 residues in the CDR3. Germline values: CDR1 LGHDT, CDR2 YNNKEL (reference sequence). With 0 bases removed from V and 2 bases from J, the gap between germline ends came to 5 bases. The CDR3 region is CASSQDIPYEQYF. CDR3 DNA sequence: TGTGCCAGCAGCCAAGATATACCCTACGAGCAGTACTTC.

This clonotype came up a few times. The chain has TRBV12-3 or TRBV12-4 and TRBJ1-2, with D maybe TRBD1 (5 bases). This CDR3 is built from 14 residues. Deletions cut 6 bases from V and 4 bases from J, with 15 bases between. CDR3 residues: CASRPGRGPYGYTF. The CDR3 DNA reads TGTGCCAGCAGGCCGGGACGCGGTCCCTATGGCTACACCTTC.

This clonotype was seen more than once but under ten times. The chain links TRBV6-4 to TRBJ2-7; D not resolved. The CDR3 is 14 residues long. CDR1 and CDR2 from the germline V gene are MRHNA and SNTAGT. The V and J ends lost 0 bases and 7 bases respectively, with 13 bases between them. The CDR3 DNA sequence: TGTGCCAGCAGTGACTCTCCTGAGGTAGGAGAGCAGTACTTC. Translation: CASSDSPEVGEQYF.

This clonotype was seen repeatedly, ten times or more. The chain carries TRBV6-5 and TRBJ2-7; D call uncertain. V was shortened by 7 bases and J by 5 bases, with 21 bases between the two germline ends. CDR3 length: 15 residues. Per germline, CDR1 MNHEY and CDR2 SVGAGI. Written as DNA, the CDR3 is TGTGCCAGCAAGCCACCCGGGCTCCTTCAGGACGAGCAGTACTTC. Its protein product is CASKPPGLLQDEQYF.

A few counts support this clonotype. The chain has TRBV29-1 and TRBJ2-2, with 8 bases identical to TRBD2. CDR1 and CDR2 (germline): SQVTM, ANQGSEA. This CDR3 spans 15 amino acids. Unmatched junction bases numbered 5, after V lost 4 bases and J lost 1 base. CDR3 nucleotides: TGCAGCGTTGGCGGACTAGCCAAGAACACCGGGGAGCTGTTTTTT. It yields the protein CSVGGLAKNTGELFF.

V is TRBV21-1 and J is TRBJ2-1; the table calls TRBD2, which could not be checked here. TRBV21-1 is a known pseudogene. This CDR3 comprises 17 residues. CDR3 amino acids: CASSKDATSGVYNEQFF. The CDR3 region has the DNA TGTGCCAGCAGCAAAGACGCGACTAGCGGGGTCTACAATGAGCAGTTCTTC.

The chain employs TRBV7-9 and TRBJ2-2; 9 bases align to TRBD1. The CDR3 has 17 residues. The V and J ends lost 6 bases and 5 bases, in that order; junction bases with no gene match: 13. CDR1 and CDR2 (germline): SEHNR, FQNEAQ (reference sequence). The CDR3 DNA follows: TGTGCCAGCAGTTTTTCTGCCGGGACAGGGAGAACCGGGGAGCTGTTTTTT. Translated, it gives CASSFSAGTGRTGELFF.

This clonotype was observed a few times. The rearrangement links TRBV3-1 to TRBJ2-7; D is unresolved. This CDR3 has 14 amino acids. V was shortened by 0 bases and J by 3 bases, with 9 bases between the two germline ends. Germline CDR1 is LGHDT and CDR2 is YNNKEL (reference sequence). The DNA for the CDR3 is TGTGCCAGCAGCCAAGAGGTACAGATCTACGAGCAGTACTTC. Its translation is CASSQEVQIYEQYF.

V is TRBV20-1 and J is TRBJ1-1; D may be TRBD1 (6 bases). Trimming took 1 base from V and 10 from J, leaving 7 bases between them. This CDR3 is 10 amino acids long. CDR1 and CDR2 from the germline V gene are DFQATT and SNEGSKA (reference sequence). The DNA for the CDR3 is TGCAGTGCTAGAGGAGGGGGAGCTTTCTTT. The encoded protein is CSARGGGAFF.

This clonotype came up a few times. CDR3 sequence (DNA): TGTGCCAGCAGCTTAGATCTGCGGAGCCAGGAGACCCAGTACTTC. Amino acid sequence: CASSLDLRSQETQYF. The V gene is TRBV11-2, the J gene TRBJ2-5; D is unclear. This CDR3 region has 15 residues. Trimming left V 0 bases short and J 5 bases short, with 13 bases between. CDR1 and CDR2 from the germline V gene are SGHAT and FQNNGV. The variable domain in full, with the rest retrieved from reference TRBV11-2 and TRBJ2-5, is EAGVAQSPRYKIIEKRQSVAFWCNPISGHATLYWYQQILGQGPKLLIQFQNNGVVDDSQLPKDRFSAERLKGVDSTLKIQPAKLEDSAVYLCASSLDLRSQETQYFGPGTRLLVL.

The J gene is TRBJ1-2, the V gene TRBV28; possibly TRBD1 for D (5 bases). Germline CDR1 reads MDHEN; CDR2 reads SYDVKM. Trimming took 6 bases from V and 2 from J, leaving 16 bases between them. The CDR3 has 15 amino acids. This CDR3 is CASSSGTLLNYGYTF. The CDR3 coding sequence is TGTGCCAGCAGCTCCGGGACCTTACTGAACTATGGCTACACCTTC.

This clonotype occurred many times. The chain couples TRBV6-7 to TRBJ2-1; D is unresolved. TRBV6-7 is marked as an open reading frame, function uncertain. CDR3 size: 14 residues. Trimming stripped 0 bases from V and 2 bases from J, with 5 bases between. The DNA for the CDR3 is TGTGCCAGCAGTTACTCCTCTGCCTACAATGAGCAGTTCTTC. The encoded protein is CASSYSSAYNEQFF.

This clonotype came up a few times. This rearrangement joins TRBV30 to TRBJ2-1, with D perhaps matching TRBD1 (6 bases). CDR1 is GTSNPN, CDR2 SVGIG, per germline (reference sequence). The ends were cut back, 1 base at V and 4 bases at J, with 14 bases in the middle. This CDR3 region has 15 residues. The CDR3 nucleotides are TGTGCCTGGAGTGATGCCGGGACATCATACAATGAGCAGTTCTTC. Amino acids: CAWSDAGTSYNEQFF.